The 3 T cell receptor beta chains listed next were all sequenced from one sample in a study of T cells in Graves' hyperthyroidism and ophthalmopathy. TCR beta CDR3 region amplification was performed from RNA transcripts. The primer set for the first-round RT-PCR of the TCR CDR3 was HTBI. TCRdb called the multiplex PCR reads again in MiXCR, with one record for every CDR3 protein. The sample contains 20,000 or so distinct CDR3 sequences, 45% to 55% of which appear only once. Sequencing was performed on blood. The receptor set was obtained from a woman aged 40 to 50 with Graves' hyperthyroidism that later progressed to Graves' ophthalmopathy.

This chain links TRBV13 with TRBJ1-1, with D unresolved. Germline V CDR1 and CDR2: PRHDT, FYEKMQ (reference sequence). The V gene lost 5 bases and the J gene lost 5 bases, with 12 bases spanning the gap. CDR3 length: 13 amino acids. The CDR3 DNA is TGTGCCAGCAGCCTCTCTCAACATACTGAAGCTTTCTTT. Protein: CASSLSQHTEAFF.

As to this clonotype: Here the CDR3 omits its conserved ending phenylalanine or tryptophan, so a read error is the likely source. Because the CDR3's place on the DNA is in doubt, the DNA is left out and the CDR3 is given as listed by TCRdb. The genes are TRBV4-2 and TRBJ2-1; TRBD1 was called by the table and not checked on the DNA. Germline lookup yields CDR1 LGHNA and CDR2 YNFKEQ. Both ends counted, the CDR3 spans 9 residues. CDR3: CASSQEDGI.

This clonotype was recorded at least ten times. The V gene is TRBV27, the J gene TRBJ2-7; D not certain. This CDR3 has 13 amino acids. Germline V gene data show CDR1 as MNHEY and CDR2 as SMNVEV (reference sequence). Trimming left V 3 bases short and J 0 bases short, with 6 bases between. The CDR3 loop is CASSFTNSYEQYF. CDR3 DNA: TGTGCCAGCAGTTTCACTAACTCCTACGAGCAGTACTTC.